The 13 T cell receptor beta chains given below trace back to one sample, sequenced in a study of response to subunit inactivated influenza vaccine. MiXCR, applied by TCRdb to the RT-PCR reads, yields one record per CDR3 protein. The sample includes some 550,000 distinct CDR3 sequences, around 21% of them seen just once. This sample was shared with a second study, whose subject was T cells expressing NK-cell markers. That report adds: TCR beta libraries carry UMIs added by 5'RACE template switching.

The source was CD4+ T cells sorted from PBMCs, collected roughly 12 days after vaccination. These receptors came from a man aged 50 or older who received an inactivated influenza vaccine.

CDR3 nucleotides: TGCGCCAGCATGTCAAGCGGGGCCTACAATGAGCAGTTCTTC. It specifies CASMSSGAYNEQFF. The chain employs TRBV10-1 and TRBJ2-1; 7 bases are shared with TRBD2. Trimming at V came to 7 bases and at J to 2 bases, leaving 5 bases not matched to a gene. The CDR3 totals 14 residues. Germline lookup yields CDR1 WNHNN and CDR2 SYGVQD (reference sequence).

Here the CDR3 reads CASSLVVMGNQPQHF. In nucleotides, the CDR3 is TGTGCCAGCAGCTTAGTCGTGATGGGGAATCAGCCCCAGCATTTT. The chain is built from TRBV7-2 and TRBJ1-5, with D unresolved. The V gene's germline CDR1 is SGHTA and CDR2 FQGNSA. Between the trimmed V and J ends, which lost 1 base and 4 bases, there was a span of 11 bases. The CDR3 sequence is 15 residues long.

The CDR3 sequence: CATSDSRTTGNEQFF. The CDR3 coding sequence is TGTGCCACCAGTGATTCACGTACGACAGGGAATGAGCAGTTCTTC. This chain links TRBV24-1 with TRBJ2-1, with 7 bases fitting TRBD1. V lost 2 bases, J lost 7 bases, and 7 bases stayed unmatched. The length of the CDR3 is 15 residues. Germline assignment: CDR1 KGHDR and CDR2 SFDVKD.

The chain combines TRBV5-1 with TRBJ2-2; a weak D match, TRBD1 (6 bases). V lost 3 bases, J lost 2 bases, and 8 bases lay in between. Germline values: CDR1 SGHRS, CDR2 YFSETQ. The CDR3 has 14 residues. The CDR3: CASSWGHNTGELFF. The CDR3 DNA follows: TGCGCCAGCAGCTGGGGACACAACACCGGGGAGCTGTTTTTT.

This clonotype was seen repeatedly, ten times or more. The rearrangement uses TRBV12-3 or TRBV12-4 and TRBJ1-3; no firm D call. CDR3 length: 13 amino acids. The V gene lost 5 bases and the J gene lost 4 bases, with 9 bases spanning the gap. The CDR3: CASSGGPGNTIYF. In nucleotides, the CDR3 is TGTGCCAGCAGTGGTGGACCCGGAAACACCATATATTTT.

This clonotype appeared a few times. The V gene is TRBV28, the J gene TRBJ1-5; D gene unclear. The CDR3 is 14 residues long. With 8 bases removed from V and 4 bases from J, the gap between germline ends came to 15 bases. From germline, CDR1 is MDHEN and CDR2 SYDVKM. CDR3 in amino acids: CASSLQLGNQPQHF. The DNA of the CDR3 is TGTGCCAGCTCCCTCCAGCTCGGTAATCAGCCCCAGCATTTT.

This sequence joins TRBV12-3 or TRBV12-4 and TRBJ2-7; the match to TRBD1 covers 9 bases. The CDR3 sequence is 15 residues long. The V and J ends lost 5 bases and 2 bases, in that order; junction bases with no gene match: 7. CDR3 sequence reads: CASSPGDRATYEQYF. In nucleotides, the CDR3 is TGTGCCAGCAGTCCGGGGGACAGGGCTACCTACGAGCAGTACTTC.

Only a few counts were recorded for this clonotype. The chain carries TRBV12-3 or TRBV12-4 and TRBJ2-7; 14 bases are shared with TRBD2. The CDR3 covers 15 residues. The V gene end was trimmed by 6 bases and the J gene end by 2 bases; junction bases not matched to a gene: 3. CDR3 sequence (DNA): TGTGCCAGCAGACCGACTAGCGGGGGGGCCTACGAGCAGTACTTC. Translated, it gives CASRPTSGGAYEQYF.

The gene calls are TRBV6-1 and TRBJ1-5; D is unclear. The CDR3 runs to 15 residues. The germline V and J ends were trimmed by 9 bases and 0 bases, with 15 bases remaining between them. CDR1 and CDR2 (germline): MNHNS, SASEGT. CDR3 region: CASSVVTNSNQPQHF. In DNA, the CDR3 is TGTGCCAGTTCTGTGGTCACAAATAGCAATCAGCCCCAGCATTTT.

V gene TRBV29-1 combines with J gene TRBJ2-3; the D is unclear. V was cut by 6 bases and J by 0 bases, with 13 bases left in between. Germline V gene data show CDR1 as SQVTM and CDR2 as ANQGSEA. The CDR3 spans 14 residues. CDR3 nucleotide sequence: TGCAGCGTAGCTTTACAGAAAAGCACAGATACGCAGTATTTT. It codes for CSVALQKSTDTQYF.

This clonotype appeared a few times. The rearrangement links TRBV6-5 to TRBJ1-2; D is undetermined. The germline V gene has CDR1 MNHEY and CDR2 SVGAGI. The CDR3 contains 15 residues. Trimming left V 0 bases short and J 5 bases short, with 13 bases between. CDR3 protein: CASSYSASRKYGYTF. As DNA, the CDR3 is TGTGCCAGCAGTTACTCGGCTTCCAGGAAATATGGCTACACCTTC.

Here the CDR3 reads CASSQVSGGASHTQYF. CDR3 bases: TGTGCCAGCAGCCAAGTAAGCGGGGGGGCCTCTCATACGCAGTATTTT. This chain links TRBV4-2 with TRBJ2-3, with 10 bases lining up with TRBD2. Germline V gene lookup returns CDR1 LGHNA and CDR2 YNFKEQ. The length of the CDR3 is 16 residues. Trimming cost V 1 base and J 7 bases; bases outside gene matches: 8.

This clonotype was picked up a small number of times. This rearrangement joins TRBV5-1 to TRBJ2-2; tentative D call: TRBD1 (6 bases). This CDR3 has 17 residues. Germline V CDR1 and CDR2: SGHRS, YFSETQ. V gave up 1 base and J gave up 0 bases, with 13 bases separating them. The CDR3 spells CASSLSGQTSNTGELFF. The CDR3 coding sequence is TGCGCCAGCAGCTTGTCCGGACAGACTTCGAACACCGGGGAGCTGTTTTTT.